The 32 T cell receptor beta chains below were found in one sample sequenced in a study of shared clonotypes between healthy human individuals. Here immunoSEQ multiplex PCR was the method, and the copy in TCRdb shows in-frame clones only, minus some. This sample carries roughly 2.4 million clones, more than 90% of them seen once, and the ten largest clones take roughly 0.13%. The specimen was naive CD4+ T cells sorted from blood. Described subset: CD45RA+ positively selected. The receptors shown here come from a young man in good health.

This CDR3 reads CASSMRTSGDQNIQYF. Here the CDR3 DNA reads TGCGCCAGCAGCATGAGGACTAGCGGGGATCAAAACATTCAGTACTTC. J is TRBJ2-4 and V is TRBV5-1; 12 nucleotides match TRBD2. Per the germline V gene, CDR1 is SGHRS and CDR2 is YFSETQ. CDR3 size: 16 residues. With 4 bases clipped from V and 5 bases from J, the junction kept 7 bases outside the gene matches.

This rearrangement joins TRBV5-8 to TRBJ2-3; 11 bases fit TRBD2. Germline V CDR1 and CDR2: SGHTS, YDEGEE. Trimming removed 0 bases from V and 1 base from J; junction bases left unmatched: 1. The CDR3 runs 16 residues. CDR3 loop: CASSLVLAGGTDTQYF. DNA of the CDR3: TGTGCCAGCAGCTTGGTACTAGCGGGGGGCACAGATACGCAGTATTTT.

V is TRBV7-9 and J is TRBJ2-1; 16 nucleotides match TRBD2. This CDR3 region has 16 residues. V lost 2 bases, J lost 8 bases, and 3 bases stayed unmatched. Germline V gene data show CDR1 as SEHNR and CDR2 as FQNEAQ (reference sequence). The CDR3 coding sequence is TGTGCCAGCAGCTTAAGGGGACTAGCGGGAGGGTATGAGCAGTTCTTC. The encoded protein is CASSLRGLAGGYEQFF.

V gene TRBV5-1 combines with J gene TRBJ2-5, with 10 bases fitting TRBD2. Germline trimming cut 4 bases from V and 3 bases from J; bases unmatched to any gene: 3. The CDR3 spans 14 residues. The germline CDR1 and CDR2 sequences are SGHRS and YFSETQ. CDR3 protein: CASSRTSGEETQYF. CDR3 DNA: TGCGCCAGCAGCCGTACTAGCGGGGAAGAGACCCAGTACTTC.

The table lists this clone with a count of one. The chain recombines TRBV19 with TRBJ1-5; D possibly corresponds to TRBD1 (5 bases). In germline, CDR1 is LNHDA, CDR2 SQIVND (reference sequence). This CDR3 spans 12 amino acids. The germline V and J ends were trimmed by 7 bases and 9 bases, with 13 bases remaining between them. CDR3 amino acids: CASNGGGGPQHF. The CDR3 DNA follows: TGTGCCAGTAATGGGGGTGGAGGGCCCCAGCATTTT.

J is TRBJ1-6 and V is TRBV7-2; 9 nucleotides line up with TRBD1. The CDR3 length is 14 residues. V shed 4 bases and J 7 bases; nucleotides not matched to a gene: 2. In germline, CDR1 is SGHTA, CDR2 FQGNSA. The CDR3 sequence is CASSWDRENSPLHF. The DNA of the CDR3 is TGTGCCAGCAGCTGGGACAGGGAGAATTCACCCCTCCACTTT. Full variable domain (remainder filled in from reference TRBV7-2 and TRBJ1-6): GAGVSQSPSNKVTEKGKDVELRCDPISGHTALYWYRQSLGQGLEFLIYFQGNSAPDKSGLPSDRFSAERTGGSVSTLTIQRTQQEDSAVYLCASSWDRENSPLHFGNGTRLTVT.

The chain is built from TRBV9 and TRBJ2-3; TRBD1 matches 7 bases. The CDR3 is 17 amino acids. V shed 3 bases and J 10 bases; nucleotides not matched to a gene: 20. CDR1 and CDR2 from the germline V gene are SGDLS and YYNGEE. The CDR3 is CASSAIDAGTAPSAQYF. The DNA for the CDR3 is TGTGCCAGCAGCGCAATCGATGCCGGGACAGCTCCTTCCGCGCAGTATTTT.

V is TRBV18 and J is TRBJ2-5, with D perhaps matching TRBD1 (6 bases). V was trimmed by 1 base and J by 1 base, leaving 10 bases between them. CDR1 is KGHSH, CDR2 LQKENI, per germline. The CDR3 covers 15 residues. The CDR3 DNA reads TGTGCCAGCTCACCACTACAGGGCCTCCAAGAGACCCAGTACTTC. This gives the protein CASSPLQGLQETQYF.

The chain recombines TRBV5-4 with TRBJ2-1, with D unresolved. The V end lost 4 bases, the J end lost 0 bases, and 11 bases lay between the germline ends. Germline-derived CDR1 and CDR2 are SGHNT and YYREEE (reference sequence). CDR3 size: 15 residues. The CDR3 region is CASSAQMSSYNEQFF. The CDR3 DNA is TGTGCCAGCAGCGCCCAAATGAGCTCCTACAATGAGCAGTTCTTC.

The rearrangement joins TRBV7-2 to TRBJ1-2; unclear D gene. The CDR3 contains 13 residues. Trimming removed 5 bases at V and 5 bases at J, with 12 bases between. Germline V gives CDR1 SGHTA, CDR2 FQGNSA. The CDR3 reads CASSPQSGYGYTF. The CDR3, as DNA: TGTGCCAGCAGCCCGCAGAGCGGGTATGGCTACACCTTC.

About this clone: The identical CDR3 is also encoded by other nucleotide sequences in the sample. The chain employs TRBV19 and TRBJ2-7; 8 positions agree with TRBD1. The junction had 5 bases not matched to a gene; V was cut back by 6 bases and J by 4 bases. CDR3 length: 13 residues. From germline, CDR1 is LNHDA and CDR2 SQIVND (reference sequence). CDR3 bases: TGTGCCAGTAGCTCGGACAGGGATTACGAGCAGTACTTC. Its protein product is CASSSDRDYEQYF.

On this clone itself: Other DNA sequences of this sample code for an identical CDR3. The gene calls are TRBV28 and TRBJ1-3, with D possibly TRBD1 on 6 matching bases. V lost 3 bases, J lost 1 base, and 10 bases lay in between. The CDR3 is 15 amino acids. The germline V gene encodes CDR1 MDHEN and CDR2 SYDVKM. The CDR3 coding sequence is TGTGCCAGCAGTTTCGGGGGCGCGTCTGGAAACACCATATATTTT. This sequence encodes CASSFGGASGNTIYF.

This clone was seen a single time. This chain uses TRBV27 with TRBJ2-3, with 12 bases identical to TRBD2. V shed 8 bases, J shed 1 base, and the junction held 13 bases outside the gene matches. CDR1 and CDR2 from the germline V gene are MNHEY and SMNVEV (reference sequence). The CDR3 has 18 residues. CDR3 region: CASSYGLAGGRRTDTQYF. CDR3 nucleotides: TGTGCCAGCTCCTATGGGCTAGCGGGAGGGCGGCGCACAGATACGCAGTATTTT.

This clone showed up just once. The sample has other DNA sequences that encode this CDR3 too. The chain combines TRBV30 with TRBJ2-3; 9 bases line up with TRBD2. V lost 1 base, J lost 0 bases, and 2 bases stayed unmatched. Germline CDR1 GTSNPN, CDR2 SVGIG (reference sequence). CDR3 length equals 15 residues. The CDR3 region is CAWSGLAGSTDTQYF. CDR3 in DNA: TGTGCCTGGAGTGGGCTAGCGGGGAGCACAGATACGCAGTATTTT.

This clone came up a few times. Other DNA sequences in this specimen translate into the identical CDR3. The chain carries TRBV6-6 and TRBJ1-2; no reliable D call. The V end lost 2 bases, the J end lost 5 bases, and 6 bases lay between the germline ends. Germline lookup yields CDR1 MNHNY and CDR2 SVGAGI (reference sequence). The CDR3 has 12 residues. The CDR3 bases are TGTGCCAGCAGTTACCCCGATTATGGCTACACCTTC. This codes for CASSYPDYGYTF.

The J gene is TRBJ1-1, the V gene TRBV7-9; TRBD1 might be the D (5 bases). Germline V CDR1 and CDR2: SEHNR, FQNEAQ (reference sequence). This CDR3 contains 14 residues. V lost 1 base, J lost 6 bases, and 12 bases lay in between. In DNA, the CDR3 is TGTGCCAGCAGCTTAGGTCGCCCGGGGCCTGAAGCTTTCTTT. Its protein product is CASSLGRPGPEAFF.

This chain joins TRBV28 and TRBJ2-5; 8 nucleotides match TRBD1. With 2 bases clipped from V and 1 base from J, the junction kept 3 bases outside the gene matches. Germline V gene lookup returns CDR1 MDHEN and CDR2 SYDVKM. The CDR3 length is 15 residues. The CDR3 here is CASSLTGGRQETQYF. In nucleotides, the CDR3 is TGTGCCAGCAGTTTAACAGGGGGTCGCCAAGAGACCCAGTACTTC. Variable domain in full (rest from reference TRBV28 and TRBJ2-5): DVKVTQSSRYLVKRTGEKVFLECVQDMDHENMFWYRQDPGLGLRLIYFSYDVKMKEKGDIPEGYSVSREKKERFSLILESASTNQTSMYLCASSLTGGRQETQYFGPGTRLLVL.

The chain joins TRBV4-3 to TRBJ2-1, with 9 bases aligning to TRBD2. J lost 5 bases, V lost 3 bases, and 8 bases had no gene match. Germline loops: CDR1 LGHNA, CDR2 YSLEER. The CDR3 is 16 residues long. The CDR3 DNA follows: TGCGCCAGCAGCCAGGAGACTAGCGGCCGCAACAATGAGCAGTTCTTC. This encodes CASSQETSGRNNEQFF.

This sequence joins TRBV4-2 and TRBJ2-2; D gene unclear. Germline assignment: CDR1 LGHNA and CDR2 YNFKEQ. This CDR3 has 15 residues. The ends were cut back, 1 base at V and 5 bases at J, with 11 bases in the middle. CDR3 region: CASSQGLLVTGELFF. For the CDR3, the DNA is TGTGCCAGCAGCCAAGGTTTACTGGTTACCGGGGAGCTGTTTTTT.

The chain uses TRBV11-2 and TRBJ1-1; unclear D gene. This CDR3 comprises 14 residues. From germline, CDR1 is SGHAT and CDR2 FQNNGV. V was trimmed by 2 bases and J by 4 bases, leaving 11 bases between them. The CDR3 is CASSLIPGATEAFF. In DNA, the CDR3 is TGTGCCAGCAGCTTAATACCCGGAGCCACTGAAGCTTTCTTT. Drawing the rest from reference TRBV11-2 and TRBJ1-1, the complete variable domain is EAGVAQSPRYKIIEKRQSVAFWCNPISGHATLYWYQQILGQGPKLLIQFQNNGVVDDSQLPKDRFSAERLKGVDSTLKIQPAKLEDSAVYLCASSLIPGATEAFFGQGTRLTVV.

In regard to this clone: This specimen includes other DNA sequences encoding the same CDR3. V usage is TRBV18 and J usage is TRBJ2-7; D uncertain. The germline gives CDR1 KGHSH, CDR2 LQKENI. This CDR3 is built from 13 residues. The germline V and J ends were trimmed by 2 bases and 0 bases, with 5 bases remaining between them. CDR3 sequence (DNA): TGTGCCAGCTCACCAGGAACCTCCTACGAGCAGTACTTC. Its translation: CASSPGTSYEQYF.

The V call is TRBV18, the J call TRBJ1-2, with 7 nucleotides matching TRBD1. The CDR3 extends over 15 amino acids. V lost 1 base and J lost 7; bases outside the gene matches: 9. Germline V lookup: CDR1 KGHSH, CDR2 LQKENI. The DNA of the CDR3 is TGTGCCAGCTCACCACAGGGAAAGACAGGGTCTGGCTACACCTTC. Translated, it gives CASSPQGKTGSGYTF.

The chain employs TRBV7-2 and TRBJ1-3, with a tentative D call TRBD1 (6 bases). The CDR3 spans 15 residues. Trimming stripped 5 bases from V and 2 bases from J, with 13 bases between. Germline V lookup: CDR1 SGHTA, CDR2 FQGNSA. The CDR3 sequence is CASSEGQIAGNTIYF. In DNA form, the CDR3 reads TGTGCCAGCAGCGAAGGACAGATCGCTGGAAACACCATATATTTT.

The gene calls are TRBV6-1 and TRBJ1-1; weak D call: TRBD1 (6 bases). CDR1 MNHNS and CDR2 SASEGT come from the germline V gene. CDR3 length: 13 residues. The ends were cut back, 7 bases at V and 3 bases at J, with 12 bases in the middle. CDR3 bases: TGTGCCAGCAAGGGGGGTAGGGACACTGAAGCTTTCTTT. Translating it yields CASKGGRDTEAFF.

The rearrangement joins TRBV4-3 to TRBJ1-1, with D hard to call. This CDR3 region has 15 residues. CDR1 and CDR2 (germline): LGHNA, YSLEER. V was cut by 3 bases and J by 4 bases, with 15 bases left in between. CDR3 amino acids: CASSHYPDRPTEAFF. In DNA form, the CDR3 reads TGCGCCAGCAGCCACTATCCGGACCGGCCCACTGAAGCTTTCTTT.

The chain uses TRBV7-2 and TRBJ2-7, with TRBD1 matching over 7 bases. Germline V gene data show CDR1 as SGHTA and CDR2 as FQGNSA. V dropped 4 bases and J dropped 4; count of bases not matched to a gene: 13. The CDR3 is made up of 16 amino acids. In nucleotides, the CDR3 is TGTGCCAGCAGCTACTTTAGGGGGCTCGGTCGGTACGAGCAGTACTTC. Translation: CASSYFRGLGRYEQYF.

The chain joins TRBV29-1 to TRBJ2-5; D not certain. Germline-derived CDR1 and CDR2 are SQVTM and ANQGSEA. Trimming stripped 7 bases from V and 5 bases from J, with 11 bases between. The CDR3 extends over 11 amino acids. The CDR3 DNA follows: TGCAGCGCTGTCCCTGGGGAGACCCAGTACTTC. Protein: CSAVPGETQYF.

This clone appeared once. The same CDR3 arises from other DNA sequences in this sample as well. The chain employs TRBV30 and TRBJ2-1; no clear D. CDR1 and CDR2 (germline): GTSNPN, SVGIG (reference sequence). This CDR3 is 11 amino acids long. The ends were cut back, 0 bases at V and 7 bases at J, with 4 bases in the middle. This chain's CDR3 is CAWSVRNEQFF. In DNA form, the CDR3 reads TGTGCCTGGAGTGTGCGAAATGAGCAGTTCTTC. Together with reference TRBV30 and TRBJ2-1, the CDR3 gives the full variable domain: SQTIHQWPATLVQPVGSPLSLECTVEGTSNPNLYWYRQAAGRGLQLLFYSVGIGQISSEVPQNLSASRPQDRQFILSSKKLLLSDSGFYLCAWSVRNEQFFGPGTRLTVL.

As to this clone: The identical CDR3 is also encoded by other nucleotide sequences in the sample. The chain recombines TRBV5-1 with TRBJ2-2; 7 bases are a match to TRBD1. Germline V CDR1 and CDR2: SGHRS, YFSETQ. CDR3 length equals 15 residues. V dropped 0 bases and J dropped 4; count of bases not matched to a gene: 3. CDR3 coding DNA: TGCGCCAGCAGCTTGGAAGGGGGCAGCACCGGGGAGCTGTTTTTT. Translation: CASSLEGGSTGELFF.

The rearrangement links TRBV5-4 to TRBJ1-2, with unresolved D. This CDR3 has 15 amino acids. Between the trimmed V and J ends, which lost 2 bases and 1 base, there was a span of 12 bases. In germline, CDR1 is SGHNT, CDR2 YYREEE (reference sequence). The CDR3 loop is CASSFRRRDNYGYTF. Written as DNA, the CDR3 is TGTGCCAGCAGCTTCCGCAGGCGAGATAACTATGGCTACACCTTC.

The chain uses TRBV5-1 and TRBJ2-1; TRBD2 aligns across 13 bases. V dropped 4 bases and J dropped 1; count of bases not matched to a gene: 8. Germline V CDR1 and CDR2: SGHRS, YFSETQ. The CDR3 consists of 18 residues. The CDR3 region is CASSLGLAGDLSYNEQFF. DNA for the CDR3: TGCGCCAGCAGCCTAGGACTAGCGGGGGACCTTTCCTACAATGAGCAGTTCTTC.

J is TRBJ2-1 and V is TRBV7-2, with D perhaps TRBD1 or TRBD2 (5 bases each). The CDR3 covers 18 residues. The V end lost 5 bases, the J end lost 0 bases, and 20 bases lay between the germline ends. Germline V lookup: CDR1 SGHTA, CDR2 FQGNSA. CDR3 protein: CASSVMSGAPSSYNEQFF. The CDR3 DNA sequence: TGTGCCAGCAGCGTCATGTCCGGGGCCCCGAGCTCCTACAATGAGCAGTTCTTC.